A selection of T cell receptor beta chains follows, all from one sample in a study of shared clonotypes between healthy human individuals. TCRdb's copy holds only in-frame clones and misses some; the assay was immunoSEQ multiplex PCR. The sample has approximately 1.5 million clones, approximately 98% seen once. The material sequenced was naive CD4+ T cells sorted from blood. These receptors were collected from a man younger than 40 in good health. Each CDR3 is given with its conserved first and last residue. The D gene is left open where the match is weak. Where a row states a size, it is once, few, many or the class of an expanded clone; other rows omit it.

TRBV5-5	17	.	TRBJ2-6	.	TGTGCCAGCAGCCGAGGACCGACCACCCCTGGGGCCAACGTCCTGACTTTC	CASSRGPTTPGANVLTF
TRBV9	14	.	TRBJ1-1	.	TGTGCCAGCAGCGTAGTAGGTAGGGACACTGAAGCTTTCTTT	CASSVVGRDTEAFF
TRBV5-8	15	.	TRBJ2-2	.	TGTGCCAGCAGCCCCAGACGGGGGGCCTCCGGGGAGCTGTTTTTT	CASSPRRGASGELFF
TRBV4-3	16	.	TRBJ1-4	.	TGCGCCAGCAGCCAAGATAGGGACCTCCTTAATGAAAAACTGTTTTTT	CASSQDRDLLNEKLFF
TRBV11-3	12	.	TRBJ2-2	.	TGTGCCAGCAGCTTCTTCGGCGAGGGGCTGTTTTTT	CASSFFGEGLFF
TRBV28	14	TRBD1	TRBJ1-2	.	TGTGCCAGCAGGCATGGACAGGGGACCTATGGCTACACCTTC	CASRHGQGTYGYTF
TRBV9	13	.	TRBJ2-5	.	TGTGCCAGCAGCGTAGGTGTTGGGGAGACCCAGTACTTC	CASSVGVGETQYF
TRBV7-9	17	TRBD1	TRBJ1-4	.	TGTGCCAGCAGCTTAGTGGTCGGGACAGGGGAGGATGAAAAACTGTTTTTT	CASSLVVGTGEDEKLFF
TRBV5-4	14	.	TRBJ1-1	.	TGTGCCAGCAGCTTAACCAGGCATTCCACTGAAGCTTTCTTT	CASSLTRHSTEAFF
TRBV6-1	15	.	TRBJ1-5	.	TGTGCCGCGCGCCGTAGACAGGTGACGGAACAGCCCCAGCATTTT	CAARRRQVTEQPQHF
TRBV7-8	15	TRBD2	TRBJ2-1	once	TGTGCCAGCAGCTTAGAGCTAGCGGGAGGTGGGGAGCAGTTCTTC	CASSLELAGGGEQFF
TRBV19	16	TRBD1	TRBJ2-3	.	TGTGCCAGTAGTACATCCGGGACAGGGGAGACAGATACGCAGTATTTT	CASSTSGTGETDTQYF
TRBV7-9	15	TRBD1	TRBJ2-5	.	TGTGCCAGCAGCTTATTCCGGGACAGTCAAGAGACCCAGTACTTC	CASSLFRDSQETQYF
TRBV5-5	16	.	TRBJ2-3	.	TGTGCCAGCAGCCGGACCTGGCAGGGGAGCACAGATACGCAGTATTTT	CASSRTWQGSTDTQYF
TRBV28	14	.	TRBJ1-5	.	TGTGCCAGCAGTTTGGGGCGCCGAAGTCAGCCCCAGCATTTT	CASSLGRRSQPQHF
TRBV27	16	TRBD2	TRBJ2-1	.	TGTGCCAGCACCTATCTGATGGCGGGAGGTTCCAATGAGCAGTTCTTC	CASTYLMAGGSNEQFF
TRBV5-6	16	TRBD1	TRBJ2-3	.	TGTGCCAGCAGCTTCGGGACAGCGCATAGCACAGATACGCAGTATTTT	CASSFGTAHSTDTQYF
TRBV5-1	17	TRBD1	TRBJ2-2	.	TGCGCCAGCAGCCAGGGGACAGGGGGAATGAACACCGGGGAGCTGTTTTTT	CASSQGTGGMNTGELFF
TRBV5-6	16	TRBD1	TRBJ1-1	.	TGTGCCAGCAGCTTGCTTACAGGGGGCTTAATCGCTGAAGCTTTCTTT	CASSLLTGGLIAEAFF
TRBV29-1	17	.	TRBJ2-1	.	TGCAGCGTTGAGAGAACGGCCGAGACATCAAGATACAATGAGCAGTTCTTC	CSVERTAETSRYNEQFF
TRBV11-2	16	.	TRBJ2-5	.	TGTGCCAGCAGACATCCGGGACGCCAGAACCAAGAGACCCAGTACTTC	CASRHPGRQNQETQYF
TRBV4-1	18	TRBD2	TRBJ2-5	.	TGCGCCAGCAGCGACCCCCTGAGGGAGATGACTAGCGAAGAGACCCAGTACTTC	CASSDPLREMTSEETQYF
TRBV2	14	.	TRBJ1-4	.	TGTGCCACCCGACGCAGGGAGGTAGTTGAAAAACTGTTTTTT	CATRRREVVEKLFF
TRBV11-2	17	TRBD2	TRBJ2-5	.	TGTGCCAGCAGCCGGGGACTAGCGGGAGCCGGTTCTGAGACCCAGTACTTC	CASSRGLAGAGSETQYF
TRBV5-1	15	TRBD1	TRBJ2-2	.	TGCGCCAGCCGCCTACCGACAGGGACCACCGGGGAGCTGTTTTTT	CASRLPTGTTGELFF
TRBV5-1	14	.	TRBJ1-1	.	TGCGCCAGCAGCACCAGAGACGGACACACTGAAGCTTTCTTT	CASSTRDGHTEAFF
TRBV5-1	15	TRBD1	TRBJ2-1	.	TGCGCCAGCAGGGTCCGGGGACAGGGATATGATGAGCAGTTCTTC	CASRVRGQGYDEQFF
TRBV18	16	TRBD2	TRBJ2-7	once	TGTGCCAGCTCACCACGGGTCCTAGCGGAAACCTACGAGCAGTACTTC	CASSPRVLAETYEQYF
TRBV29-1	11	.	TRBJ1-1	.	TGCAGCGTTCGGGTGGTCACTGAAGCTTTCTTT	CSVRVVTEAFF
TRBV9	18	TRBD2	TRBJ2-1	.	TGTGCCAGCAGCGTTGGGACTAGCGGGAGGCCAGGGGGCAATGAGCAGTTCTTC	CASSVGTSGRPGGNEQFF
TRBV11-2	15	.	TRBJ2-1	.	TGTGCCAGCAGCTTACCGGGACTTCAGACGGGGGAGCAGTTCTTC	CASSLPGLQTGEQFF
TRBV27	13	.	TRBJ1-5	.	TGTGCCAGCGGAGGACTGCCCAATCAGCCCCAGCATTTT	CASGGLPNQPQHF
TRBV7-6	16	.	TRBJ1-3	.	TGTGCCAGCAGCGGGGTGGCAGCTGGGTCTGGAAACACCATATATTTT	CASSGVAAGSGNTIYF
TRBV5-6	13	.	TRBJ2-7	.	TGTGCCAGCAGCTTACCCAGCTCCTACGAGCAGTACTTC	CASSLPSSYEQYF
TRBV13	14	TRBD1	TRBJ1-5	.	TGTGCCAGCAGCTTGGACAGGGCGGGCCAGCCCCAGCATTTT	CASSLDRAGQPQHF
TRBV7-9	17	.	TRBJ2-3	.	TGTGCCAGCAGCTTAGGAGGACTACACACTAGCACAGATACGCAGTATTTT	CASSLGGLHTSTDTQYF
TRBV4-3	14	.	TRBJ2-3	.	TGCGCCAGCAGCCGGTCCTCACCCACAGATACGCAGTATTTT	CASSRSSPTDTQYF
TRBV6-6	13	TRBD1	TRBJ2-2	once	TGTGCCAGCAGCCAGGGGGCCGGCGGGGAGCTGTTTTTT	CASSQGAGGELFF
TRBV19	13	.	TRBJ1-1	once	TGTGCCAGTAGTATTCGACGAGGGAGTGAAGCTTTCTTT	CASSIRRGSEAFF
TRBV7-2	16	.	TRBJ1-2	.	TGTGCCAGCAGCTTAGCCAGGACAGTGAAACTACCCGGCTACACCTTC	CASSLARTVKLPGYTF
TRBV5-4	16	TRBD2	TRBJ2-3	.	TGTGCCAGCAGTTACACGGCAGGGAGGGACACAGATACGCAGTATTTT	CASSYTAGRDTDTQYF
TRBV11-2	16	.	TRBJ1-2	.	TGTGCCAGCAGCTCACTCGCGGGGCGGCGAAGTGATGGCTACACCTTC	CASSSLAGRRSDGYTF
TRBV27	15	.	TRBJ2-1	once	TGTGCCAGCAGGTTGTCAGGCGGCATTATTAATGAGCAGTTCTTC	CASRLSGGIINEQFF
TRBV10-3	15	.	TRBJ1-4	.	TGTGCCATCAGTATAGGCGTGGACGCAATTGAAAAACTGTTTTTT	CAISIGVDAIEKLFF